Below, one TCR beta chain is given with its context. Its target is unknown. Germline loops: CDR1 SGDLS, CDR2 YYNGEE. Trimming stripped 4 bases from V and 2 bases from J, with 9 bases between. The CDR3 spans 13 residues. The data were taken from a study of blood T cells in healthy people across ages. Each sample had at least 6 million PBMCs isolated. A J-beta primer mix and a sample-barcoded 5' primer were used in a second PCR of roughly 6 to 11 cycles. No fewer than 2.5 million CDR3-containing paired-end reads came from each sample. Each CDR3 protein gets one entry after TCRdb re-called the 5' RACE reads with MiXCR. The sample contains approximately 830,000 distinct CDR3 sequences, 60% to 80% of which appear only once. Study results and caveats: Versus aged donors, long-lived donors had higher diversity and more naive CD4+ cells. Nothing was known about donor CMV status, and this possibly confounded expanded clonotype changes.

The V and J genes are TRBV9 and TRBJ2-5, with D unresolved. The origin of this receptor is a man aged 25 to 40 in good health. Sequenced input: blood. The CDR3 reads CASSLHIQETQYF. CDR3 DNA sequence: TGTGCCAGCAGCTTACACATACAAGAGACCCAGTACTTC.